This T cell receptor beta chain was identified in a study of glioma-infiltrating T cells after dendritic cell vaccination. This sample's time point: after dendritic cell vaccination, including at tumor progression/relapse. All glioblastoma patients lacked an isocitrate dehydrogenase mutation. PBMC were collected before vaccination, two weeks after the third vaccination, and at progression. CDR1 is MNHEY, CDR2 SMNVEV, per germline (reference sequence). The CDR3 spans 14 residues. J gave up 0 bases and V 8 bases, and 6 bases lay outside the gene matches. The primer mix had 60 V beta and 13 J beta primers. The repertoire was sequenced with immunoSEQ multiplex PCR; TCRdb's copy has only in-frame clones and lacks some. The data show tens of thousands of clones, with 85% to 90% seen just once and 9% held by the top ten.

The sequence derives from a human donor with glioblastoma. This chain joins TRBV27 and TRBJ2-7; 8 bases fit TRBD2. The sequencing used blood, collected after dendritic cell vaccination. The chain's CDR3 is CASAYSGASYEQYF. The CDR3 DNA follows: TGTGCCAGCGCGTATAGCGGGGCCTCCTACGAGCAGTACTTC.